The rows below give T cell receptor beta chains drawn from one sample of a study of T cell responses to AZD1222 COVID-19 vaccine. Using immunoSEQ multiplex PCR, the repertoire was profiled, and TCRdb retains in-frame clones only, with some absent. The table has 160,000 or so clones, 85% to 90% seen once. The sample in question was peripheral blood, obtained 28 days after the second AZD1222 dose. The receptors were gathered from an adult who received the AZD1222 COVID-19 vaccine. CDR3s include the opening cysteine and the closing phenylalanine or tryptophan. The order of the fields is CDR3 length, D gene, clone size, V gene, J gene, CDR3 protein, CDR3 DNA. The D gene is left open where the match is weak. Expanded clones get a size class; other rows say once, few or many, or leave the size out.

len: 13; d_gene: TRBD1; abundance: once; v_gene: TRBV7-2; j_gene: TRBJ1-5; CDR3aa: CASSMDRYQPQHF; CDR3nt: TGTGCCAGCAGCATGGACAGGTATCAGCCCCAGCATTTT
len: 11; d_gene: -; abundance: -; v_gene: TRBV30; j_gene: TRBJ1-3; CDR3aa: CAWSIGNTIYF; CDR3nt: TGTGCCTGGAGTATTGGAAACACCATATATTTT
len: 15; d_gene: -; abundance: -; v_gene: TRBV25-1; j_gene: TRBJ1-2; CDR3aa: CASSATTETGSLTTF; CDR3nt: TGTGCCAGCAGCGCCACTACAGAAACAGGTTCCTTAACCACCTTC
len: 12; d_gene: -; abundance: -; v_gene: TRBV25-1; j_gene: TRBJ2-7; CDR3aa: CASSDISYEQYF; CDR3nt: TGTGCCAGCAGTGACATCTCCTACGAGCAGTACTTC
len: 15; d_gene: -; abundance: -; v_gene: TRBV25-1; j_gene: TRBJ1-1; CDR3aa: CASSTGRVGGTEAFF; CDR3nt: TGTGCCAGCAGCACGGGGAGGGTGGGGGGAACTGAAGCTTTCTTT
len: 12; d_gene: -; abundance: -; v_gene: TRBV21-1; j_gene: TRBJ1-2; CDR3aa: CASSKLGTGDSF; CDR3nt: TGTGCCAGCAGCAAATTGGGGACGGGGGACTCCTTC
len: 14; d_gene: TRBD1; abundance: once; v_gene: TRBV2; j_gene: TRBJ1-1; CDR3aa: CASSSGTGNTEAFF; CDR3nt: TGTGCCAGCAGCTCCGGGACAGGGAACACTGAAGCTTTCTTT
len: 15; d_gene: -; abundance: -; v_gene: TRBV5-1; j_gene: TRBJ1-1; CDR3aa: CASRFDILKGTEAFF; CDR3nt: TGCGCCAGCAGATTTGACATCCTCAAGGGGACTGAAGCTTTCTTT
len: 16; d_gene: TRBD1; abundance: -; v_gene: TRBV5-6; j_gene: TRBJ2-5; CDR3aa: CASSDRDRGRQETQYF; CDR3nt: TGTGCCAGCAGCGATCGGGACAGGGGGCGGCAAGAGACCCAGTACTTC
len: 14; d_gene: -; abundance: -; v_gene: TRBV5-6; j_gene: TRBJ1-1; CDR3aa: CASSLVIMNTEAFF; CDR3nt: TGTGCCAGCAGCTTGGTAATCATGAACACTGAAGCTTTCTTT
len: 13; d_gene: -; abundance: -; v_gene: TRBV6-5; j_gene: TRBJ1-2; CDR3aa: CASRLVSEYGYTF; CDR3nt: TGTGCCAGCAGACTAGTCTCGGAGTATGGCTACACCTTC
len: 14; d_gene: -; abundance: few; v_gene: TRBV6-2/TRBV6-3; j_gene: TRBJ1-4; CDR3aa: CASSYGQKNEKLFF; CDR3nt: TGTGCCAGCAGTTACGGACAGAAAAATGAAAAACTGTTTTTT
len: 14; d_gene: -; abundance: -; v_gene: TRBV27; j_gene: TRBJ1-5; CDR3aa: CASSVVAGNQPQHF; CDR3nt: TGTGCCAGCAGTGTGGTGGCCGGAAATCAGCCCCAGCATTTT
len: 16; d_gene: -; abundance: -; v_gene: TRBV6-4; j_gene: TRBJ1-5; CDR3aa: CASSEPQGYSNQPQHF; CDR3nt: TGTGCCAGCAGTGAGCCCCAGGGTTATAGCAATCAGCCCCAGCATTTT
len: 15; d_gene: -; abundance: -; v_gene: TRBV6-5; j_gene: TRBJ1-2; CDR3aa: CASSYSRYGGAGYTF; CDR3nt: TGTGCCAGCAGTTACTCGCGGTATGGAGGGGCAGGCTACACCTTC
len: 15; d_gene: -; abundance: -; v_gene: TRBV15; j_gene: TRBJ1-5; CDR3aa: CATSRDRGENQPQHF; CDR3nt: TGTGCCACCAGCAGAGACAGGGGCGAAAATCAGCCCCAGCATTTT
len: 17; d_gene: TRBD1; abundance: -; v_gene: TRBV15; j_gene: TRBJ2-4; CDR3aa: CATSSYRDRIFENIQYF; CDR3nt: TGTGCCACCAGCAGTTACCGGGACAGGATTTTCGAAAACATTCAGTACTTC
len: 16; d_gene: -; abundance: once; v_gene: TRBV18; j_gene: TRBJ2-2; CDR3aa: CASSPPGRAYTGELFF; CDR3nt: TGTGCCAGCTCACCACCGGGCAGGGCATACACCGGGGAGCTGTTTTTT
len: 14; d_gene: -; abundance: -; v_gene: TRBV7-9; j_gene: TRBJ1-1; CDR3aa: CASSPLMDGTEAFF; CDR3nt: TGTGCCAGCAGCCCCTTGATGGATGGCACTGAAGCTTTCTTT
len: 13; d_gene: -; abundance: -; v_gene: TRBV12-3/TRBV12-4; j_gene: TRBJ2-3; CDR3aa: CASRISPTDTQYF; CDR3nt: TGTGCCAGCCGGATCTCCCCCACAGATACGCAGTATTTT
len: 14; d_gene: -; abundance: -; v_gene: TRBV2; j_gene: TRBJ2-1; CDR3aa: CASSERAQGNEQFF; CDR3nt: TGTGCCAGCAGTGAAAGGGCCCAGGGCAATGAGCAGTTCTTC
len: 12; d_gene: TRBD2; abundance: -; v_gene: TRBV13; j_gene: TRBJ2-1; CDR3aa: CASSRTSGIPFF; CDR3nt: TGTGCCAGCAGCCGTACTAGCGGGATACCGTTCTTC
len: 15; d_gene: -; abundance: -; v_gene: TRBV6-5; j_gene: TRBJ2-2; CDR3aa: CASSRRQTNTGELFF; CDR3nt: TGTGCCAGCAGCCGTAGACAGACGAACACCGGGGAGCTGTTTTTT
len: 16; d_gene: -; abundance: few; v_gene: TRBV30; j_gene: TRBJ1-1; CDR3aa: CAWSVAAVVLNTEAFF; CDR3nt: TGTGCCTGGAGTGTAGCTGCGGTTGTCTTGAACACTGAAGCTTTCTTT
len: 12; d_gene: -; abundance: -; v_gene: TRBV29-1; j_gene: TRBJ2-3; CDR3aa: CSVEDETDTQYF; CDR3nt: TGCAGCGTTGAAGATGAAACAGATACGCAGTATTTT
len: 15; d_gene: -; abundance: -; v_gene: TRBV5-1; j_gene: TRBJ1-5; CDR3aa: CASSLEGYSNQPQHF; CDR3nt: TGCGCCAGCAGCTTGGAGGGGTATAGCAATCAGCCCCAGCATTTT
len: 16; d_gene: TRBD1; abundance: -; v_gene: TRBV25-1; j_gene: TRBJ1-4; CDR3aa: CASSNPYRGSNEKLFF; CDR3nt: TGTGCCAGCAGTAACCCTTACAGGGGATCTAATGAAAAACTGTTTTTT
len: 14; d_gene: -; abundance: -; v_gene: TRBV11-3; j_gene: TRBJ1-1; CDR3aa: CASSLTGQSTEAFF; CDR3nt: TGTGCCAGCAGCTTAACCGGGCAGAGCACTGAAGCTTTCTTT
len: 14; d_gene: -; abundance: -; v_gene: TRBV5-1; j_gene: TRBJ2-3; CDR3aa: CASSTGQQGDTQYF; CDR3nt: TGCGCCAGCAGCACGGGCCAACAAGGGGATACGCAGTATTTT
len: 15; d_gene: -; abundance: few; v_gene: TRBV3-1/TRBV3-2; j_gene: TRBJ2-6; CDR3aa: CASSQDSSGANVLTF; CDR3nt: TGTGCCAGCAGCCAAGACAGCTCTGGGGCCAACGTCCTGACTTTC
len: 17; d_gene: -; abundance: once; v_gene: TRBV20-1; j_gene: TRBJ2-7; CDR3aa: CSASPDQRMLINYEQYF; CDR3nt: TGCAGTGCTAGTCCGGATCAGAGAATGCTCATAAACTACGAGCAGTACTTC
len: 16; d_gene: TRBD1; abundance: -; v_gene: TRBV7-9; j_gene: TRBJ1-2; CDR3aa: CASSLWANRGSYGYTF; CDR3nt: TGTGCCAGCAGCTTATGGGCTAACAGGGGGTCCTATGGCTACACCTTC
len: 16; d_gene: TRBD2; abundance: -; v_gene: TRBV6-2/TRBV6-3; j_gene: TRBJ2-1; CDR3aa: CASSSSPGLATNEQFF; CDR3nt: TGTGCCAGCAGTTCAAGCCCGGGACTAGCGACTAATGAGCAGTTCTTC
len: 13; d_gene: -; abundance: once; v_gene: TRBV7-8; j_gene: TRBJ1-5; CDR3aa: CASSLAPEQPQHF; CDR3nt: TGTGCCAGCAGCTTAGCTCCTGAACAGCCCCAGCATTTT
len: 13; d_gene: -; abundance: -; v_gene: TRBV11-3; j_gene: TRBJ2-3; CDR3aa: CASSLATGDTQYF; CDR3nt: TGTGCCAGCAGCTTAGCAACGGGAGATACGCAGTATTTT
len: 15; d_gene: -; abundance: -; v_gene: TRBV18; j_gene: TRBJ1-1; CDR3aa: CASSPPSVRDTEAFF; CDR3nt: TGTGCCAGCTCACCCCCCTCGGTGAGAGACACTGAAGCTTTCTTT
len: 18; d_gene: -; abundance: -; v_gene: TRBV7-9; j_gene: TRBJ1-3; CDR3aa: CASPIGGALGSSGNTIYF; CDR3nt: TGTGCCAGCCCCATCGGAGGGGCTCTAGGTTCTTCTGGAAACACCATATATTTT
len: 14; d_gene: TRBD2; abundance: once; v_gene: TRBV19; j_gene: TRBJ2-3; CDR3aa: CASSIGGLSDTQYF; CDR3nt: TGTGCCAGTAGTATTGGGGGACTATCAGATACGCAGTATTTT
len: 14; d_gene: -; abundance: -; v_gene: TRBV4-1; j_gene: TRBJ1-2; CDR3aa: CASSQGSNFYGYTF; CDR3nt: TGCGCCAGCAGTCAAGGGTCAAACTTCTATGGCTACACCTTC
len: 15; d_gene: -; abundance: -; v_gene: TRBV6-5; j_gene: TRBJ2-6; CDR3aa: CASSYSGPGANVLTF; CDR3nt: TGTGCCAGCAGTTACTCAGGGCCAGGGGCCAACGTCCTGACTTTC
len: 17; d_gene: -; abundance: -; v_gene: TRBV5-1; j_gene: TRBJ1-6; CDR3aa: CASSSFQGKPYNSPLHF; CDR3nt: TGCGCCAGCAGCTCGTTCCAGGGGAAACCCTATAATTCACCCCTCCACTTT
len: 12; d_gene: -; abundance: -; v_gene: TRBV25-1; j_gene: TRBJ1-4; CDR3aa: CATKNPQGRLFF; CDR3nt: TGTGCCACAAAAAACCCCCAAGGTCGGCTGTTTTTT
len: 12; d_gene: -; abundance: once; v_gene: TRBV7-9; j_gene: TRBJ1-1; CDR3aa: CASSLADGEAFF; CDR3nt: TGTGCCAGCAGCTTAGCTGACGGGGAGGCTTTCTTT
len: 14; d_gene: TRBD1; abundance: -; v_gene: TRBV19; j_gene: TRBJ1-1; CDR3aa: CASSPQGGYTEAFF; CDR3nt: TGTGCCAGTAGCCCCCAGGGGGGGTACACTGAAGCTTTCTTT
len: 14; d_gene: -; abundance: -; v_gene: TRBV5-1; j_gene: TRBJ1-1; CDR3aa: CASRYDGLKTEAFF; CDR3nt: TGCGCCAGCAGATACGACGGGTTGAAAACTGAAGCTTTCTTT
len: 16; d_gene: -; abundance: -; v_gene: TRBV11-3; j_gene: TRBJ1-1; CDR3aa: CASSLDEIAQGTEAFF; CDR3nt: TGTGCCAGCAGCTTAGATGAAATCGCCCAGGGCACTGAAGCTTTCTTT
len: 16; d_gene: TRBD1; abundance: -; v_gene: TRBV18; j_gene: TRBJ2-2; CDR3aa: CASSRLGQSNTGELFF; CDR3nt: TGTGCCAGCTCACGGTTGGGACAGTCGAACACCGGGGAGCTGTTTTTT
len: 16; d_gene: -; abundance: -; v_gene: TRBV2; j_gene: TRBJ1-2; CDR3aa: CASSEASGSSLYGYTF; CDR3nt: TGTGCCAGCAGTGAAGCATCAGGGAGTTCACTCTATGGCTACACCTTC
len: 15; d_gene: TRBD1; abundance: -; v_gene: TRBV4-3; j_gene: TRBJ1-1; CDR3aa: CASSVYGTGEPEAFF; CDR3nt: TGCGCCAGCAGCGTATACGGGACAGGGGAACCGGAAGCTTTCTTT